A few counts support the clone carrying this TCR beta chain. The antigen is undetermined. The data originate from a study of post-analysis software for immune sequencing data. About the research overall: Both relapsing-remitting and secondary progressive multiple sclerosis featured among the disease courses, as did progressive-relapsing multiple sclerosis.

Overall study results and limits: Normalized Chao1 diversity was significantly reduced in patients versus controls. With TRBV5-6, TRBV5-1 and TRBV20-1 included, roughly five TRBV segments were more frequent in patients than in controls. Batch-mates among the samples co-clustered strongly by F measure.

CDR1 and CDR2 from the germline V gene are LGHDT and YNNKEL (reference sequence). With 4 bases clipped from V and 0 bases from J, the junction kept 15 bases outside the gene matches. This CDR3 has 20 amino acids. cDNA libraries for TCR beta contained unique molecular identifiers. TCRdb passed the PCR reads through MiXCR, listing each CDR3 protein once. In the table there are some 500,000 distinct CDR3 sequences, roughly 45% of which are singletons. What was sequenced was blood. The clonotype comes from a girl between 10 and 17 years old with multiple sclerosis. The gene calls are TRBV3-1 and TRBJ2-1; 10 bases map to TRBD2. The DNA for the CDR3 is TGTGCCAGCAGCCCCCTCGGAGCGGGAGGGTCTCGGGGCTCCTACAATGAGCAGTTCTTC. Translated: CASSPLGAGGSRGSYNEQFF.